The 20 T cell receptor beta chains in this list originate from one sample, sequenced in a study of PD-1 blockade in classical Hodgkin lymphoma. Every one of the patients relapsed after autologous stem cell transplantation (brentuximab vedotin exposure was variable). Some clones are missing from TCRdb's copy, which holds only in-frame ones; the method was immunoSEQ multiplex PCR. Here the sample spans more than 140,000 clones, approximately 80% being singletons. Sequenced here: peripheral blood mononuclear cells (PBMCs), sampled before the second cycle of nivolumab. The receptors shown here come from a human donor with classical Hodgkin lymphoma.

The rearrangement joins TRBV19 to TRBJ2-6; perhaps TRBD2 as D (6 bases). The CDR3 sequence is 17 residues long. The germline V gene has CDR1 LNHDA and CDR2 SQIVND (reference sequence). V gave up 3 bases and J gave up 0 bases, with 12 bases separating them. This chain's CDR3 is CASSISGVGSGANVLTF. The CDR3, as DNA: TGTGCCAGTAGTATTAGCGGAGTAGGCTCTGGGGCCAACGTCCTGACTTTC. Combining the CDR3 with reference TRBV19 and TRBJ2-6 gives the whole variable domain DGGITQSPKYLFRKEGQNVTLSCEQNLNHDAMYWYRQDPGQGLRLIYYSQIVNDFQKGDIAEGYSVSREKKESFPLTVTSAQKNPTAFYLCASSISGVGSGANVLTFGAGSRLTVL.

This clone was counted a few times. The chain links TRBV6-6 to TRBJ1-2; 8 bases are a match to TRBD1. This CDR3 is 15 amino acids long. CDR1 MNHNY and CDR2 SVGAGI come from the germline V gene (reference sequence). The V and J ends lost 6 bases and 2 bases, in that order; junction bases with no gene match: 8. This chain's CDR3 is CASSRRQGNNYGYTF. The DNA of the CDR3 is TGTGCCAGCAGCCGCAGACAGGGGAACAACTATGGCTACACCTTC.

The J gene is TRBJ2-1, the V gene TRBV14; 8 bases fit TRBD2. The V gene end was trimmed by 4 bases and the J gene end by 10 bases; junction bases not matched to a gene: 9. CDR1 is SGHDN, CDR2 FVKESK, per germline. The length of the CDR3 is 14 residues. The CDR3 DNA sequence: TGTGCCAGCAGCCGAGTCCTAGCGGGTGGCGAGCAGTTCTTC. Translated: CASSRVLAGGEQFF.

The rearrangement links TRBV4-2 to TRBJ2-1, with 10 nucleotides matching TRBD2. The CDR3 is made up of 15 amino acids. J was trimmed by 5 bases and V by 3 bases; bases with no gene match: 4. Germline V CDR1 and CDR2: LGHNA, YNFKEQ. CDR3 loop: CASSQDGLADNEQFF. CDR3 in DNA: TGTGCCAGCAGCCAGGACGGACTAGCGGACAATGAGCAGTTCTTC.

The chain joins TRBV11-1 to TRBJ2-7, with 14 bases identical to TRBD2. With V trimmed by 5 bases and J by 3 bases, 3 bases remained unmatched. Germline V gives CDR1 SGHAT, CDR2 FQDESV (reference sequence). The CDR3 length is 15 residues. The CDR3 nucleotides are TGTGCCAGCAGCACCGGGACTAGCGGGGGCTACGAGCAGTACTTC. Its translation is CASSTGTSGGYEQYF.

The rearrangement uses TRBV9 and TRBJ1-1, with D uncertain. This CDR3 is built from 15 residues. V was clipped by 0 bases and J by 0 bases, with 9 bases between them. The germline gives CDR1 SGDLS, CDR2 YYNGEE. CDR3: CASSVGAEMNTEAFF. In DNA form, the CDR3 reads TGTGCCAGCAGCGTAGGCGCAGAGATGAACACTGAAGCTTTCTTT.

This clone appeared a few times. The genes are TRBV27 and TRBJ2-1, with TRBD2 identical over 13 bases. Germline V gene sequence: CDR1 MNHEY, CDR2 SMNVEV (reference sequence). The CDR3 extends over 16 amino acids. V lost 5 bases to trimming and J lost 4 bases; unmatched junction nucleotides: 5. CDR3 loop: CASSLGTSGKYNEQFF. The CDR3 DNA follows: TGTGCCAGCAGTCTGGGGACTAGCGGGAAATACAATGAGCAGTTCTTC.

The chain links TRBV9 to TRBJ2-3; D unclear. CDR3 length: 14 residues. Germline V gene lookup returns CDR1 SGDLS and CDR2 YYNGEE. V lost 3 bases to trimming and J lost 6 bases, with 14 bases between them. The CDR3 here is CASSALVSPDTQYF. CDR3 bases: TGTGCCAGCAGCGCGCTTGTCTCTCCGGATACGCAGTATTTT.

The chain employs TRBV7-2 and TRBJ1-5; 7 nucleotides agree with TRBD1. CDR1 is SGHTA and CDR2 is FQGNSA in the germline V gene. The J segment lost 2 bases and the V segment lost 6 bases, leaving 7 bases of the junction unmatched. The CDR3 runs to 15 residues. The CDR3 reads CASSSSGGGNQPQHF. The CDR3 nucleotides read TGTGCCAGCAGTTCTTCAGGGGGTGGCAATCAGCCCCAGCATTTT. The full variable domain, with the rest looked up from reference TRBV7-2 and TRBJ1-5, is GAGVSQSPSNKVTEKGKDVELRCDPISGHTALYWYRQSLGQGLEFLIYFQGNSAPDKSGLPSDRFSAERTGGSVSTLTIQRTQQEDSAVYLCASSSSGGGNQPQHFGDGTRLSIL.

The chain couples TRBV11-2 to TRBJ2-1, with TRBD2 matching over 12 bases. Looked up from germline, CDR1 is SGHAT and CDR2 is FQNNGV. V was clipped by 5 bases and J by 9 bases; unmatched bases: 17. This CDR3 region has 18 residues. CDR3 sequence: CASSLRIVRLAGGGEQFF. The CDR3 DNA follows: TGTGCCAGCAGCCTCAGAATTGTGAGGCTAGCGGGAGGGGGTGAGCAGTTCTTC.

This sequence joins TRBV28 and TRBJ1-5, with D maybe TRBD1 (5 bases). Germline V gives CDR1 MDHEN, CDR2 SYDVKM. The CDR3 totals 15 residues. Trimming cost V 1 base and J 2 bases, with 9 bases left between them. CDR3 residues: CASSLLGVGNQPQHF. The CDR3, as DNA: TGTGCCAGCAGTTTATTGGGGGTCGGCAATCAGCCCCAGCATTTT. Looking up the rest from reference TRBV28 and TRBJ1-5 gives the full variable domain: DVKVTQSSRYLVKRTGEKVFLECVQDMDHENMFWYRQDPGLGLRLIYFSYDVKMKEKGDIPEGYSVSREKKERFSLILESASTNQTSMYLCASSLLGVGNQPQHFGDGTRLSIL.

On this clone itself: One end of the junction is discordant with germline, which a read error may explain. V gene TRBV7-9 combines with J gene TRBJ2-1, with 8 bases lining up with TRBD1. The CDR3 sequence is 14 residues long. Per the germline V gene, CDR1 is SEHNR and CDR2 is FQNEAQ (reference sequence). In DNA, the CDR3 is TGTGCCAGCAGCTCGTGGACAGGGTTAAATGTGCAGTTCTTC. Translation: CASSSWTGLNVQFF. Drawing the rest from reference TRBV7-9 and TRBJ2-1, the complete variable domain is DTGVSQNPRHKITKRGQNVTFRCDPISEHNRLYWYRQTLGQGPEFLTYFQNEAQLEKSRLLSDRFSAERPKGSFSTLEIQRTEQGDSAMYLCASSSWTGLNVQFFGPGTRLTVL.

The chain couples TRBV7-2 to TRBJ1-2; the match to TRBD1 covers 7 bases. CDR1 is SGHTA and CDR2 is FQGNSA in the germline V gene. V trimming: 1 base; J trimming: 5 bases; junction bases outside the gene matches: 7. CDR3 length: 15 residues. The CDR3 DNA reads as TGTGCCAGCAGCTTAGTCCGTGACAGGGCGTATGGCTACACCTTC. Amino acid sequence: CASSLVRDRAYGYTF.

This chain links TRBV11-2 with TRBJ2-7; D gene unclear. The CDR3 consists of 15 residues. CDR1 and CDR2 (germline): SGHAT, FQNNGV. The V and J ends lost 1 base and 0 bases respectively, with 10 bases between them. This CDR3 reads CASSLGISSSYEQYF. The CDR3 DNA is TGTGCCAGCAGCTTAGGCATAAGTTCCTCCTACGAGCAGTACTTC.

The chain links TRBV7-9 to TRBJ2-5; 11 nucleotides agree with TRBD1. This CDR3 has 16 amino acids. CDR1 SEHNR and CDR2 FQNEAQ come from the germline V gene (reference sequence). Losses at the gene ends were 5 bases for V and 4 bases for J; bases not matched to a gene: 9. CDR3 in DNA: TGTGCCAGCAGCCAGCGGACAGGGGGCGGTGGAGAGACCCAGTACTTC. Translated: CASSQRTGGGGETQYF.

Remarks on this clone: The junction and the germline gene differ at one end; a read error may be behind it. This chain connects TRBV6-4 to TRBJ2-3; 10 bases align to TRBD2. Germline CDR1 and CDR2: MRHNA and SNTAGT. The CDR3 has 16 residues. CDR3 DNA sequence: TGTGCCAGCAGTGACCGAGCGGGGGGGCCAGAAGATCCGCAGTATTTT. Its translation is CASSDRAGGPEDPQYF.

For this clone: A far larger clone is one nucleotide away, so this likely arose from a read error. This rearrangement joins TRBV4-2 to TRBJ2-7; D tentatively reads TRBD1 or TRBD2 (6 bases each). Germline assignment: CDR1 LGHNA and CDR2 YNFKEQ. Deletions cut 3 bases from V and 9 bases from J, with 18 bases between. CDR3 length: 14 residues. CDR3 sequence: CASSHGGYSQWQYF. CDR3 nucleotide sequence: TGTGCCAGCAGCCACGGGGGCTATTCCCAATGGCAGTACTTC.

Remarks on this clone: This CDR3 is also generated by other DNA sequences in the sample. This chain uses TRBV6-5 with TRBJ2-7, with 7 bases matching TRBD1. CDR3 length equals 12 residues. V gave up 8 bases and J gave up 1 base; unmatched junction bases: 2. Germline V gene data show CDR1 as MNHEY and CDR2 as SVGAGI. CDR3 in amino acids: CASRDRSYEQYF. The CDR3 coding sequence is TGTGCCAGCCGGGACAGATCCTACGAGCAGTACTTC.

The chain uses TRBV7-2 and TRBJ1-3; no firm D call. The V gene's germline CDR1 is SGHTA and CDR2 FQGNSA. Trimming removed 4 bases from V and 0 bases from J, with 7 bases in between. The length of the CDR3 is 14 residues. For the CDR3, the DNA is TGTGCCAGCAGCTCCACAAGCTCTGGAAACACCATATATTTT. Protein: CASSSTSSGNTIYF.

V is TRBV6-7 and J is TRBJ2-5; D is unclear. TRBV6-7 is an ORF for which the function is uncertain. The CDR3 extends over 13 amino acids. V gave up 0 bases and J gave up 5 bases, with 7 bases separating them. CDR3 sequence reads: CASSYSSRETQYF. As DNA, the CDR3 is TGTGCCAGCAGTTACTCGAGTAGGGAGACCCAGTACTTC.